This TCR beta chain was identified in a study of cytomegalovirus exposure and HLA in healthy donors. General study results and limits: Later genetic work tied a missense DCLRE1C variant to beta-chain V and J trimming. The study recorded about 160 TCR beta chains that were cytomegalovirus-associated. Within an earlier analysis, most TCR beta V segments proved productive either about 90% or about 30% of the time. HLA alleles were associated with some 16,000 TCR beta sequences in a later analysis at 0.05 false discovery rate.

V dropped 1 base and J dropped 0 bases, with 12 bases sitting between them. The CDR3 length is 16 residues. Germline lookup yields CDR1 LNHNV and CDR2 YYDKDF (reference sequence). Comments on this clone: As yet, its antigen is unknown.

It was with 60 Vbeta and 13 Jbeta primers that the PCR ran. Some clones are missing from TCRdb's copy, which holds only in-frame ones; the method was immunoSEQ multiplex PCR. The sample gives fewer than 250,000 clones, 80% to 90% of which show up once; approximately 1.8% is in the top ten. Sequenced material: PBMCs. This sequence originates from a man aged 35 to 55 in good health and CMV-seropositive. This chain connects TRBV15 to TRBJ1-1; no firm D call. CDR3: CATSRGGGRLNTEAFF. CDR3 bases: TGTGCCACCAGCAGAGGAGGAGGTCGCTTGAACACTGAAGCTTTCTTT.